Below are 9 T cell receptor beta chains sequenced from a single sample in a study of CD8+CD57+ T cells in acquired aplastic anemia. Sequenced patients had shown CD8+CD57+ cell expansion by flow cytometry. The template for TCR beta VDJ and CDR3 sequence profiling was genomic DNA. TCRdb independently ran MiXCR on the reads; one entry per CDR3 protein. Among 260,000 or so distinct CDR3 sequences listed, around 45% were seen once. Source material: sorted CD4+, CD8+, or CD8+CD57+ T cells (not recorded which) from PBMCs. These receptors were obtained from a human donor with aplastic anemia.

A few counts support this clonotype. The chain recombines TRBV10-1 with TRBJ2-7, with D perhaps given as TRBD1 or TRBD2 (5 bases each). The V and J ends lost 0 bases and 3 bases respectively, with 9 bases between them. CDR1 is WNHNN, CDR2 SYGVQD, per germline (reference sequence). The CDR3 sequence is 14 residues long. The DNA for the CDR3 is TGCGCCAGCAGTGAGTCGGGGGACCTCTACGAGCAGTACTTC. Protein: CASSESGDLYEQYF.

This clonotype was observed a few times. The junction differs from germline at one of its ends, possibly a read error. The gene calls are TRBV3-1 and TRBJ2-7; perhaps TRBD1 as D (6 bases). CDR1 and CDR2 (germline): LGHDT, YNNKEL (reference sequence). This CDR3 comprises 13 residues. The CDR3 protein is CASSPKPGHPKGF. The DNA of the CDR3 is TGTGCCAGCAGTCCTAAACCGGGACACCCTAAGGGCTTC.

This clonotype was seen many times. J is TRBJ1-2 and V is TRBV19; D is possibly TRBD1 (5 bases). CDR3 size: 14 residues. In germline, CDR1 is LNHDA, CDR2 SQIVND (reference sequence). V was shortened by 6 bases and J by 2 bases, with 13 bases between the two germline ends. In DNA form, the CDR3 reads TGTGCCAGTAGCCCCCCATGGGGGAACTATGGCTACACCTTC. It specifies CASSPPWGNYGYTF. Based on the CDR3 plus reference TRBV19 and TRBJ1-2, the full variable domain is DGGITQSPKYLFRKEGQNVTLSCEQNLNHDAMYWYRQDPGQGLRLIYYSQIVNDFQKGDIAEGYSVSREKKESFPLTVTSAQKNPTAFYLCASSPPWGNYGYTFGSGTRLTVV.

This clonotype was found a few times. Given a much more abundant clone one base away, this may be a read error. The rearrangement uses TRBV6-5 and TRBJ2-1, with no clear D. This CDR3 has 11 amino acids. Germline loops: CDR1 MNHEY, CDR2 SVGAGI. CDR3 in DNA: TGTGTCAGCAGTTACGGCAATGAGCAGTTCTTC. It encodes CVSSYGNEQFF.

This chain connects TRBV10-3 to TRBJ2-5; the match to TRBD1 covers 9 bases. Germline assignment: CDR1 ENHRY and CDR2 SYGVKD. The CDR3 is 15 amino acids. The junction had 8 bases not matched to a gene; V was cut back by 8 bases and J by 1 base. Here the CDR3 reads CAIGRDREVQETQYF. The CDR3 nucleotides are TGTGCCATCGGCCGGGACAGGGAGGTCCAAGAGACCCAGTACTTC.

This chain uses TRBV19 with TRBJ1-1; D not resolved. Trimming took off 3 bases at V and 6 bases at J, with 11 bases between the two ends. Germline-derived CDR1 and CDR2 are LNHDA and SQIVND (reference sequence). This CDR3 is 13 amino acids long. The DNA for the CDR3 is TGTGCCAGTAGTATCTCGAGGTTCGCTGAAGCTTTCTTT. Encoded protein: CASSISRFAEAFF.

This clonotype was seen at least ten times. The J gene is TRBJ2-1, the V gene TRBV25-1; a possible D gene is TRBD1 (5 bases). This CDR3 contains 14 residues. Trimming left V 4 bases short and J 5 bases short, with 12 bases between. Germline V gene lookup returns CDR1 MGHDK and CDR2 SYGVNS. As DNA, the CDR3 is TGTGCCAGCAGTGTTCAACAGGCTAACAATGAGCAGTTCTTC. This encodes CASSVQQANNEQFF. The full variable domain, in which reference TRBV25-1 and TRBJ2-1 provide the parts outside the CDR3, is EADIYQTPRYLVIGTGKKITLECSQTMGHDKMYWYQQDPGMELHLIHYSYGVNSTEKGDLSSESTVSRIRTEHFPLTLESARPSHTSQYLCASSVQQANNEQFFGPGTRLTVL.

The J gene is TRBJ1-2, the V gene TRBV12-3 or TRBV12-4; TRBD1 is a possible D gene (6 bases). With 5 bases removed from V and 3 bases from J, the gap between germline ends came to 22 bases. The CDR3 consists of 17 residues. CDR3 nucleotides: TGTGCCAGCAGTCACAGGCCTATCAGGGGTGGGCACTATGGCTACACCTTC. Residues: CASSHRPIRGGHYGYTF.

In regard to this clonotype: At one end, the junction sequence differs from germline, possibly due to a read error. The gene calls are TRBV7-9 and TRBJ1-4; TRBD1 matches at 11 bases. Germline V gene lookup returns CDR1 SEHNR and CDR2 FQNEAQ (reference sequence). The CDR3 is 9 residues long. The CDR3 DNA sequence: TGTGCCAGCAGCAGGGACAGGGGGTTT. This sequence encodes CASSRDRGF.